A selection of T cell receptor beta chains follows, all from one sample in a study of T cell repertoires in cytomegalovirus infection. One entry per CDR3 protein results from TCRdb running MiXCR on the reads. The sample contains some 38,000 distinct CDR3 sequences, about 50% of which appear only once. Antigens for these TCRs are unknown. Sequences were derived from CD8+ T cells from cultured PBMCs, sampled from culture after CMV antigen stimulation. Receptors were obtained from a human donor in good health (CMV status not recorded). Some clones in this sample may be carry-over from other donors' samples. Each CDR3 is given with its conserved first and last residue. The D gene is left open where the match is weak. Clone size is stated in some rows and not others, as once, few, many or a class when expanded.

>.|13|TRBJ1-2|TRBV12-3/TRBV12-4|few
CASSPGSRRGYTF
TGTGCCAGCAGTCCCGGCAGTCGGCGAGGCTACACCTTC
>.|15|TRBJ2-1|TRBV7-3|.
CASSSSGRDYNEQFF
TGTGCCAGCAGCTCATCGGGGCGCGACTACAATGAGCAGTTCTTC
>.|14|TRBJ2-1|TRBV6-5|.
CASSYSNGYNEQFF
TGTGCCAGCAGTTACTCGAACGGGTACAATGAGCAGTTCTTC
>.|12|TRBJ2-7|TRBV7-2|.
CASSLTAYEQYF
TGTGCCAGCAGTTTGACGGCCTACGAGCAGTACTTC
>.|15|TRBJ1-5|TRBV12-3/TRBV12-4|.
CASTWGGLSNQPQHF
TGTGCCAGCACCTGGGGGGGCTTGAGCAATCAGCCCCAGCATTTT
>TRBD2|16|TRBJ2-1|TRBV29-1|.
CSVEGGPTSSYNEQFF
TGCAGCGTTGAAGGGGGACCGACTAGCAGCTACAATGAGCAGTTCTTC
>.|12|TRBJ2-2|TRBV12-3/TRBV12-4|few
CASSFSSGELFF
TGTGCCAGCAGTTTTTCTTCCGGGGAGCTGTTTTTT
>.|14|TRBJ1-2|TRBV28|.
CASRPRGPLYGYTF
TGTGCCAGCAGGCCTAGGGGTCCCCTCTATGGCTACACCTTC
>.|13|TRBJ2-1|TRBV6-1|once
CASRTGTGREQFF
TGTGCCAGCAGGACCGGGACCGGGCGTGAGCAGTTCTTC
>.|17|TRBJ2-5|TRBV24-1|.
CATSDQTGSYNQETQYF
TGTGCCACCAGTGACCAAACCGGGAGTTACAACCAAGAGACCCAGTACTTC
>.|14|TRBJ1-1|TRBV6-1|.
CASSYNDGNTEAFF
TGTGCCAGCAGTTACAATGATGGGAACACTGAAGCTTTCTTT
>TRBD1|17|TRBJ2-1|TRBV4-2|.
CASSHSLPGQSYNEQFF
TGTGCCAGCAGCCATTCCCTACCGGGACAGTCCTACAATGAGCAGTTCTTC
>.|15|TRBJ1-1|TRBV7-3|many
CASSSGGGMNTEAFF
TGTGCCAGCAGCAGTGGAGGAGGGATGAACACTGAAGCTTTCTTT
>.|16|TRBJ2-3|TRBV19|.
CATDEGLWGATDTQYF
TGTGCCACCGACGAGGGGCTATGGGGCGCCACAGATACGCAGTATTTT
>TRBD2|17|TRBJ2-1|TRBV12-3/TRBV12-4|.
CASSLDPLAGGYNEQFF
TGTGCCAGCAGTTTAGACCCCCTAGCGGGAGGTTACAATGAGCAGTTCTTC
>.|15|TRBJ2-7|TRBV27|.
CASSLTGTLAYEQYF
TGTGCCAGCAGTTTAACCGGGACATTAGCCTACGAGCAGTACTTC
>.|14|TRBJ2-5|TRBV25-1|few
CASSEQPRQETQYF
TGTGCCAGCAGTGAACAACCAAGGCAAGAGACCCAGTACTTC
>.|14|TRBJ2-5|TRBV20-1|once
CSARFRDWEETQYF
TGCAGTGCTAGGTTCCGGGACTGGGAAGAGACCCAGTACTTC
>TRBD1|14|TRBJ1-2|TRBV29-1|.
CSVVGGQGGYGYTF
TGCAGCGTTGTGGGGGGACAGGGCGGCTATGGCTACACCTTC
>TRBD1|18|TRBJ1-2|TRBV27|many
CASSSPRDRGRLGYGYTF
TGTGCCAGCAGTTCCCCCCGGGACAGGGGGCGTCTCGGCTATGGCTACACCTTC
>TRBD1|15|TRBJ1-5|TRBV12-3/TRBV12-4|.
CASSPTGGSNQPQHF
TGTGCCAGCAGTCCAACAGGGGGCAGCAATCAGCCCCAGCATTTT
>.|16|TRBJ1-2|TRBV20-1|.
CSARDLRWGPNYGYTF
TGCAGTGCTAGAGATCTAAGATGGGGCCCTAACTATGGCTACACCTTC
>.|15|TRBJ1-1|TRBV7-6|few
CASSTYPRGDTEAFF
TGTGCCAGCAGCACTTACCCGAGGGGGGACACTGAAGCTTTCTTT
>TRBD2|16|TRBJ2-2|TRBV7-8|few
CASSLSGGRSNGELFF
TGTGCCAGCAGCTTATCAGGCGGGAGGTCAAACGGGGAGCTGTTTTTT
>.|13|TRBJ2-3|TRBV7-6|.
CASSPLNDPLIGF
TGTGCCAGCAGCCCCCTGAACGACCCGTTGATAGGTTTT
>.|13|TRBJ2-1|TRBV7-3|few
CASSPAGSDEQFF
TGTGCCAGCAGCCCTGCCGGGAGTGATGAGCAGTTCTTC
>TRBD1|16|TRBJ2-3|TRBV7-9|few
CASSLQTGIFTDTQYF
TGTGCCAGCAGCTTACAGACAGGGATCTTCACAGATACGCAGTATTTT
>.|14|TRBJ2-2|TRBV7-2|.
CASSLGFSGGELFF
TGTGCCAGCAGCTTAGGGTTTAGCGGCGGGGAGCTGTTTTTT
>.|11|TRBJ2-1|TRBV12-3/TRBV12-4|few
CAYQKDNEQFF
TGTGCCTACCAAAAGGACAATGAGCAGTTCTTC
>.|14|TRBJ2-5|TRBV7-8|.
CASSSTDYWETQYF
TGTGCCAGCAGCTCTACGGACTATTGGGAGACCCAGTACTTC
>.|14|TRBJ2-5|TRBV27|.
CAISLGSIPETQYF
TGTGCCATCAGTTTGGGGTCTATTCCGGAGACCCAGTACTTC
>.|18|TRBJ1-4|TRBV12-5|.
CASGLVILEGSGNEKLFF
TGTGCTAGTGGTTTGGTCATCCTAGAAGGGTCTGGAAATGAAAAACTGTTTTTT
>TRBD1|15|TRBJ2-1|TRBV27|.
CASSSGTGLTNEQFF
TGTGCCAGCTCATCCGGGACAGGGTTGACCAATGAGCAGTTCTTC
>TRBD2|14|TRBJ2-1|TRBV6-1|few
CASSVKAGGHEQFF
TGTGCCAGCAGTGTAAAGGCGGGGGGACATGAGCAGTTCTTC
>TRBD1|14|TRBJ2-7|TRBV27|.
CASSLRQGSYEQYF
TGTGCCAGCAGTTTACGACAGGGATCCTACGAGCAGTACTTC
>.|13|TRBJ1-4|TRBV12-3/TRBV12-4|.
CASSWVRGEKLFF
TGTGCCAGCAGTTGGGTCCGGGGGGAAAAACTGTTTTTT
>.|16|TRBJ2-5|TRBV5-4|.
CASSLAPRPGHGTQYF
TGTGCCAGCAGCTTGGCCCCCCGTCCGGGGCATGGGACCCAGTACTTC
>.|17|TRBJ2-1|TRBV19|.
CASRQLYRDGRYNEQFF
TGTGCCAGTAGACAGTTATACAGGGATGGTAGGTACAATGAGCAGTTCTTC
>TRBD1|15|TRBJ2-7|TRBV5-1|.
CASSLVGQGAGEQYF
TGCGCCAGCAGCTTGGTGGGACAGGGGGCCGGGGAGCAGTACTTC
>.|13|TRBJ1-2|TRBV4-1|.
CASSQNRGVGYTF
TGCGCCAGCAGCCAAAATAGGGGGGTTGGCTACACCTTC
>.|13|TRBJ2-3|TRBV11-3|.
CASSLQAPDTQYF
TGTGCCAGCAGCTTACAGGCCCCAGATACGCAGTATTTT
>.|19|TRBJ1-4|TRBV11-2|.
CASSLDADRNPATNEKLFF
TGTGCCAGCAGCTTAGACGCAGACAGGAACCCTGCAACTAATGAAAAACTGTTTTTT
>TRBD1|15|TRBJ2-2|TRBV2|.
CASMRTGLDTGELFF
TGTGCCAGCATGCGGACAGGGTTGGACACCGGGGAGCTGTTTTTT
>.|14|TRBJ2-2|TRBV7-9|.
CASSSTRNTGELFF
TGTGCCAGCAGCAGTACAAGGAACACCGGGGAGCTGTTTTTT
>.|16|TRBJ2-5|TRBV2|few
CASSESEGGGQETQYF
TGTGCCAGCAGTGAATCGGAGGGAGGTGGGCAAGAGACCCAGTACTTC
>TRBD1|14|TRBJ2-5|TRBV12-3/TRBV12-4|.
CASSTGQHQETQYF
TGTGCCAGCAGTACGGGACAGCACCAAGAGACCCAGTACTTC
>.|13|TRBJ1-1|TRBV11-2|.
CAIQDSRDTEAFF
TGTGCCATCCAAGACAGTAGGGACACTGAAGCTTTCTTT
>TRBD1|16|TRBJ1-2|TRBV7-2|.
CASSRSQGQGAYGYTF
TGTGCCAGCAGCCGATCGCAGGGACAGGGGGCGTATGGCTACACCTTC
>.|12|TRBJ1-1|TRBV28|few
CASRERNTEAFF
TGTGCCAGCAGGGAAAGGAACACTGAAGCTTTCTTT
>.|13|TRBJ1-2|TRBV12-5|.
CASGWGGLYGYTF
TGTGCTAGTGGTTGGGGAGGGCTCTATGGCTACACCTTC
>.|15|TRBJ2-7|TRBV7-2|.
CASSLGLARVYEQYF
TGTGCCAGCAGCTTAGGCCTAGCAAGGGTATACGAGCAGTACTTC
>.|13|TRBJ1-2|TRBV12-3/TRBV12-4|.
CASSLIGNYGYTF
TGTGCCAGCAGTTTGATCGGTAACTATGGCTACACCTTC
>.|13|TRBJ2-7|TRBV12-3/TRBV12-4|few
CASSSSALSEQYF
TGTGCCAGCAGTTCGAGTGCCTTATCCGAGCAGTACTTC